Below are 2 T cell receptor beta chains sequenced from a single sample in a study of regulatory T cells in long-lasting Graves disease. Documented time point: newly diagnosed GD, antithyroid drugs for less than 3 months. The TCR library was made from RNA that had been extracted from PBMCs in TRIzol. The TCR beta library used iRepertoire HTBI primers with Arm-PCR amplification of CDR3. TCRdb reanalysed the multiplex PCR reads using MiXCR and keeps one entry per CDR3 protein. The sample records some 410,000 distinct CDR3 sequences, approximately 16% being singletons. These data also formed part of another study, on T cells in Graves' hyperthyroidism and ophthalmopathy.

Sequences were derived from peripheral blood mononuclear cells (PBMCs), sampled at new diagnosis, from a patient treated with antithyroid drugs. Every receptor here comes from a woman in her twenties or thirties with Graves disease.

This clonotype has a count of ten or more. This CDR3 is CASSLSWGSYEQYF. Written as DNA, the CDR3 is TGTGCCAGCAGCTTAAGTTGGGGCTCCTACGAGCAGTACTTC. The chain is built from TRBV7-2 and TRBJ2-7; D unclear. The CDR3 runs to 14 residues. Trimming removed 2 bases from V and 0 bases from J, with 8 bases in between. Germline values: CDR1 SGHTA, CDR2 FQGNSA. Drawing the rest from reference TRBV7-2 and TRBJ2-7, the complete variable domain is GAGVSQSPSNKVTEKGKDVELRCDPISGHTALYWYRQSLGQGLEFLIYFQGNSAPDKSGLPSDRFSAERTGGSVSTLTIQRTQQEDSAVYLCASSLSWGSYEQYFGPGTRLTVT.

The chain couples TRBV15 to TRBJ1-1, with D perhaps matching TRBD1 (5 bases). This CDR3 is 15 amino acids long. Trimming left V 0 bases short and J 1 base short, with 9 bases between. CDR1 LNHNV and CDR2 YYDKDF come from the germline V gene (reference sequence). The CDR3 region is CATSRDLGGNTEAFF. The CDR3 DNA follows: TGTGCCACCAGCAGAGATCTTGGGGGGAACACTGAAGCTTTCTTT.